This TCR beta chain stems from a study of blood T cell repertoires in COVID-19. Study background: Sources were T cells, B-cell-depleted T cells, or PBMCs; the material itself was cDNA or gDNA.

As handled by the study authors: From reference gene primer amplification, estimates of nucleated cell counts were derived. The data were produced by immunoSEQ multiplex PCR, yet TCRdb's version contains in-frame clones alone and is incomplete. V and J calls and clone size follow that table, whereas D and trimming were derived from the DNA. The sample includes 60,000 to 70,000 clones, approximately 78% of them seen just once. Germline assignment: CDR1 SGHKS and CDR2 YYEKEE (reference sequence). This CDR3 region has 13 residues. With 3 bases removed from V and 7 bases from J, the gap between germline ends came to 11 bases.

J is TRBJ1-5 and V is TRBV5-5; D may be TRBD1 (6 bases). The material sequenced was peripheral blood. The receptor was isolated from a man aged 80 or over with acute or convalescent COVID-19. The CDR3 region is CASSWRGGQPQHF. The DNA for the CDR3 is TGTGCCAGCAGCTGGAGGGGGGGACAGCCCCAGCATTTT.